This TCR beta chain was profiled in a study of PD-1 blockade in mismatch repair-deficient tumors. The repertoire was sequenced with immunoSEQ multiplex PCR; TCRdb's copy has only in-frame clones and lacks some. The data show about 60,000 clones, 70% to 90% seen once. Trimming pared 0 bases from V and 1 base from J, leaving 12 bases between. The CDR3 spans 16 residues. CDR1 and CDR2 (germline): MNHEY, SVGAGI. The sequence derives from an adult with mismatch repair-deficient cancer. The chain employs TRBV6-5 and TRBJ1-1; D remains ambiguous. The sample was peripheral blood, taken 52 weeks after starting pembrolizumab. CDR3 bases: TGTGCCAGCAGTTACTCGGTTGAAACCCCGAACACTGAAGCTTTCTTT. Translating gives CASSYSVETPNTEAFF.